Each of the 28 T cell receptor beta chains below was sequenced from the same sample in a study of blood T cell repertoires in COVID-19. Only in-frame clones appear in the TCRdb table, and some are missing; sequencing was by immunoSEQ multiplex PCR. The sample contains some 96,000 clones, approximately 80% of which appear only once. The sequencing input was peripheral blood. The receptor set was obtained from a man aged 65-85 years with active or convalescent COVID-19.

This chain uses TRBV24-1 with TRBJ2-2; weak D call: TRBD1 (6 bases). Trimming removed 4 bases from V and 5 bases from J, with 10 bases in between. CDR1 is KGHDR and CDR2 is SFDVKD in the germline V gene. There are 14 residues in the CDR3. The CDR3 bases are TGTGCCACCAGTGAGGGACACGAGACCGGGGAGCTGTTTTTT. Amino acids: CATSEGHETGELFF.

This chain uses TRBV5-1 with TRBJ1-5, with 10 positions matching TRBD1. V lost 4 bases and J lost 7; bases outside the gene matches: 11. Germline CDR1 reads SGHRS; CDR2 reads YFSETQ. The CDR3 sequence is 16 residues long. CDR3 sequence: CASSPGPGQGQQPQHF. The CDR3 DNA reads as TGCGCCAGCAGCCCCGGCCCGGGACAGGGGCAGCAGCCCCAGCATTTT.

J is TRBJ2-7 and V is TRBV18; the D gene is possibly TRBD2 (6 bases). CDR3 length equals 14 residues. The germline V gene encodes CDR1 KGHSH and CDR2 LQKENI. Trimming shortened V by 0 bases and J by 6 bases, and 12 bases separated the two germline ends. DNA of the CDR3: TGTGCCAGCTCACCACCTACTAGCAGCGGCGAGCAGTACTTC. Its protein product is CASSPPTSSGEQYF.

The gene calls are TRBV19 and TRBJ2-5, with 13 bases aligning to TRBD2. Germline V gene data show CDR1 as LNHDA and CDR2 as SQIVND (reference sequence). V gave up 5 bases and J gave up 2 bases; unmatched junction bases: 11. The CDR3 totals 18 residues. For the CDR3, the DNA is TGTGCCAGTAGTTTTCGGACTAGCGGGGGCCCCTTACAAGAGACCCAGTACTTC. Translated, it gives CASSFRTSGGPLQETQYF.

J is TRBJ2-5 and V is TRBV10-3; a possible D gene is TRBD1 (6 bases). V lost 4 bases to trimming and J lost 4 bases, with 16 bases between them. This CDR3 region has 15 residues. Germline CDR1 reads ENHRY; CDR2 reads SYGVKD. The CDR3 nucleotides are TGTGCCATCAGTGGATCAGGGGCAGGGCGAGAGACCCAGTACTTC. This encodes CAISGSGAGRETQYF.

Many counts were recorded for this clone. The V and J genes are TRBV6-2 or TRBV6-3 and TRBJ2-5; D unclear. Trimming took off 5 bases at V and 3 bases at J, with 13 bases between the two ends. CDR1 is MNHEY and CDR2 is SVGEGT in the germline V gene. The CDR3 is 14 amino acids. The CDR3 nucleotides read TGTGCCAGCAGTCCCGTGGCTAGAGAAGAGACCCAGTACTTC. This translates into CASSPVAREETQYF.

The genes are TRBV6-6 and TRBJ1-2; D might be TRBD1 (6 bases). The germline V gene has CDR1 MNHNY and CDR2 SVGAGI (reference sequence). Trimming took 7 bases from V and 3 from J, leaving 12 bases between them. This CDR3 region has 13 residues. DNA of the CDR3: TGTGCCAGCACCCTGGACAGCCACTATGGCTACACCTTC. Amino acids: CASTLDSHYGYTF.

Only a few counts were recorded for this clone. The rearrangement joins TRBV7-9 to TRBJ1-5; D is unresolved. Germline CDR1 SEHNR, CDR2 FQNEAQ (reference sequence). The CDR3 is made up of 13 amino acids. V was clipped by 8 bases and J by 7 bases, with 15 bases between them. The CDR3 nucleotides are TGTGCCAGCGCATCGCCACACGAACAGCCCCAGCATTTT. This sequence encodes CASASPHEQPQHF.

The rearrangement links TRBV7-2 to TRBJ1-5, with 9 bases aligning to TRBD1. With V trimmed by 5 bases and J by 6 bases, 5 bases remained unmatched. Per germline, CDR1 SGHTA and CDR2 FQGNSA. The CDR3 contains 14 residues. As DNA, the CDR3 is TGTGCCAGCAGCCAGGACAGGGGACGTCAGCCCCAGCATTTT. Protein product: CASSQDRGRQPQHF.

The chain is built from TRBV3-1 (or the pseudogene TRBV3-2) and TRBJ1-1, with D possibly being TRBD1 (6 bases). The V gene lost 1 base and the J gene lost 4 bases, with 25 bases spanning the gap. The CDR3 is made up of 19 amino acids. CDR1 and CDR2 from the germline V gene are LGHDT and YNNKEL (reference sequence). CDR3 in amino acids: CASSQVNPLGRGLGTEAFF. As DNA, the CDR3 is TGTGCCAGCAGCCAAGTAAATCCCTTAGGCAGGGGCTTGGGCACTGAAGCTTTCTTT.

This chain links TRBV7-2 with TRBJ1-1; D is undetermined. Germline V CDR1 and CDR2: SGHTA, FQGNSA. V was shortened by 5 bases and J by 0 bases, with 7 bases between the two germline ends. This CDR3 region has 13 residues. The CDR3 sequence is CASSTTMNTEAFF. CDR3 nucleotides: TGTGCCAGCAGCACTACTATGAACACTGAAGCTTTCTTT.

This chain connects TRBV29-1 to TRBJ2-2; weak D call: TRBD1 (6 bases). Germline loops: CDR1 SQVTM, CDR2 ANQGSEA. V gave up 6 bases and J gave up 2 bases, with 16 bases separating them. The CDR3 runs to 15 residues. This CDR3 reads CSVLTGLTNTGELFF. The CDR3 coding sequence is TGCAGCGTCCTGACAGGACTTACAAACACCGGGGAGCTGTTTTTT.

This rearrangement joins TRBV11-2 to TRBJ2-7; the D gene is possibly TRBD1 (5 bases). Germline CDR1 is SGHAT and CDR2 is FQNNGV. There are 15 residues in the CDR3. Trimming removed 10 bases from V and 2 bases from J, with 21 bases in between. CDR3: CATRSSRTKAYEQYF. In DNA form, the CDR3 reads TGTGCCACACGCTCGAGCAGGACAAAAGCCTACGAGCAGTACTTC.

This chain connects TRBV6-5 to TRBJ1-1; no definite D call. Between the trimmed V and J ends, which lost 7 bases and 8 bases, there was a span of 17 bases. Germline loops: CDR1 MNHEY, CDR2 SVGAGI. The CDR3 extends over 13 amino acids. The CDR3 reads CASMTTQGREAFF. CDR3 nucleotides: TGTGCCAGCATGACCACCCAAGGCAGGGAAGCTTTCTTT.

The CDR3 DNA reads TGCGCCAGCAGCTCGCTAGGGGCAGATACGCAGTATTTT. This sequence encodes CASSSLGADTQYF. The chain employs TRBV5-1 and TRBJ2-3; tentatively, D is TRBD1 (5 bases). Trimming left V 3 bases short and J 4 bases short, with 9 bases between. Germline assignment: CDR1 SGHRS and CDR2 YFSETQ. The CDR3 is 13 residues long.

The chain is built from TRBV5-5 and TRBJ2-1; 9 positions match TRBD2. CDR1 and CDR2 from the germline V gene are SGHKS and YYEKEE (reference sequence). V lost 1 base and J lost 4; bases outside the gene matches: 3. The CDR3 loop spans 15 amino acids. The CDR3 reads CASSLRGGDYNEQFF. Written as DNA, the CDR3 is TGTGCCAGCAGCTTGCGCGGGGGGGATTACAATGAGCAGTTCTTC.

CDR3 sequence (DNA): TGTGCCAGCAGTTCCGGGGGGAAGAATGCCGGCAATCAGCCCCAGCATTTT. Translated: CASSSGGKNAGNQPQHF. The V and J genes are TRBV28 and TRBJ1-5; D might be TRBD1 (5 bases). This CDR3 comprises 17 residues. V was pared by 4 bases and J by 2 bases, with 18 bases between. CDR1 MDHEN and CDR2 SYDVKM come from the germline V gene.

The rearrangement joins TRBV10-2 to TRBJ2-7; D is undetermined. Trimming stripped 5 bases from V and 0 bases from J, with 11 bases between. This CDR3 is built from 14 residues. Germline V gene sequence: CDR1 WSHSY, CDR2 SAAADI. For the CDR3, the DNA is TGCGCCAGCAGTAAGACATTAAGCTCCTACGAGCAGTACTTC. As protein: CASSKTLSSYEQYF.

A note on this clone: The same CDR3 is also encoded by other DNA sequences in this sample. The CDR3 DNA reads as TGTGCCAGCAGTACAGGGGTCTCTGGAAACACCATATATTTT. It specifies CASSTGVSGNTIYF. The V gene is TRBV6-5, the J gene TRBJ1-3; 7 positions match TRBD1. CDR3 size: 14 residues. With 5 bases clipped from V and 0 bases from J, the junction kept 1 base outside the gene matches. Germline loops: CDR1 MNHEY, CDR2 SVGAGI.

J is TRBJ1-6 and V is TRBV7-8, with D unclear. CDR1 and CDR2 from the germline V gene are SGHVS and FQNEAQ. This CDR3 is built from 15 residues. The V gene lost 5 bases and the J gene lost 7 bases, with 15 bases spanning the gap. CDR3 nucleotide sequence: TGTGCCAGCAGCCGCCTTGGAGGGCGGAATTCACCCCTCCACTTT. Its translation: CASSRLGGRNSPLHF.

The chain carries TRBV5-4 and TRBJ2-7; possibly TRBD1 for D (5 bases). Germline V gene data show CDR1 as SGHNT and CDR2 as YYREEE (reference sequence). V lost 0 bases, J lost 3 bases, and 10 bases lay in between. The CDR3 loop spans 14 amino acids. This CDR3 is CASSLEGAIYEQYF. The CDR3 region has the DNA TGTGCCAGCAGCTTGGAAGGGGCCATCTACGAGCAGTACTTC.

The V gene is TRBV7-2, the J gene TRBJ2-6; the D is unclear. CDR1 is SGHTA and CDR2 is FQGNSA in the germline V gene. The CDR3 is 16 amino acids. V lost 4 bases to trimming and J lost 1 base, with 11 bases between them. CDR3 DNA: TGTGCCAGCAGCTCAACTCGCCCGTCTGGGGCCAACGTCCTGACTTTC. Protein sequence: CASSSTRPSGANVLTF.

The chain is built from TRBV6-2 or TRBV6-3 and TRBJ1-2; D remains unclear. The germline V gene has CDR1 MNHEY and CDR2 SVGEGT. There are 13 residues in the CDR3. Trimming removed 2 bases at V and 8 bases at J, with 12 bases between. CDR3 sequence reads: CASSYSRGRGYTF. CDR3 nucleotide sequence: TGTGCCAGCAGTTACAGCCGGGGTAGAGGCTACACCTTC.

This clone was found many times. V usage is TRBV2 and J usage is TRBJ1-5, with 8 bases lining up with TRBD1. J lost 7 bases, V lost 7 bases, and 9 bases had no gene match. CDR1 and CDR2 (germline): SNHLY, FYNNEI. The CDR3 length is 14 residues. In DNA, the CDR3 is TGTGCCAGCACTGGACAGGGTATTAACCAGCCCCAGCATTTT. Protein product: CASTGQGINQPQHF.

There are a few counts of this clone. The chain is built from TRBV9 and TRBJ1-6, with D perhaps matching TRBD1 (5 bases). In germline, CDR1 is SGDLS, CDR2 YYNGEE. V gave up 0 bases and J gave up 10 bases, with 11 bases separating them. The CDR3 totals 14 residues. The CDR3 sequence: CASSVEAGGSPLHF. The CDR3 DNA is TGTGCCAGCAGCGTAGAGGCGGGGGGGTCACCCCTCCACTTT.

This clone was observed a few times. The V gene is TRBV2, the J gene TRBJ1-2; no definite D call. Germline V lookup: CDR1 SNHLY, CDR2 FYNNEI. Trimming stripped 3 bases from V and 5 bases from J, with 10 bases between. The CDR3 totals 13 residues. CDR3 in DNA: TGTGCCAGCAGTGAGGGAGTTACTTATGGCTACACCTTC. Its translation is CASSEGVTYGYTF.

This clone appeared a single time. The chain employs TRBV5-1 and TRBJ2-1; 7 bases fit TRBD1. Germline V gene sequence: CDR1 SGHRS, CDR2 YFSETQ. CDR3 size: 14 residues. The V and J ends lost 0 bases and 9 bases, in that order; junction bases with no gene match: 6. In nucleotides, the CDR3 is TGCGCCAGCAGCTTGGAGACAGGGATTGGTGAGCAGTTCTTC. Its translation is CASSLETGIGEQFF. The whole variable domain, filled in from reference TRBV5-1 and TRBJ2-1, reads KAGVTQTPRYLIKTRGQQVTLSCSPISGHRSVSWYQQTPGQGLQFLFEYFSETQRNKGNFPGRFSGRQFSNSRSEMNVSTLELGDSALYLCASSLETGIGEQFFGPGTRLTVL.

The J gene is TRBJ1-2, the V gene TRBV9, with TRBD1 matching 7 bases. CDR1 SGDLS and CDR2 YYNGEE come from the germline V gene. The ends lost 0 bases at V and 6 bases at J; junction bases unmatched: 2. The length of the CDR3 is 13 residues. The CDR3 here is CASSVGQGNGYTF. CDR3 bases: TGTGCCAGCAGCGTAGGACAGGGAAATGGCTACACCTTC. Based on the CDR3 plus reference TRBV9 and TRBJ1-2, the full variable domain is DSGVTQTPKHLITATGQRVTLRCSPRSGDLSVYWYQQSLDQGLQFLIQYYNGEERAKGNILERFSAQQFPDLHSELNLSSLELGDSALYFCASSVGQGNGYTFGSGTRLTVV.